The present T cell receptor (beta chain) was sequenced within a study of Ad26.COV2.S vaccination and SARS-CoV-2 variants. The germline V gene encodes CDR1 LGHNA and CDR2 YNFKEQ. This CDR3 is 15 amino acids long. J was trimmed by 9 bases and V by 0 bases; bases with no gene match: 10. Study results and limitations: Vaccinees and placebo recipients showed similar non-spike TCR breadth.

Repertoires were generated with immunoSEQ multiplex PCR, while TCRdb's copy carries only in-frame clones and drops some. The repertoire holds a few hundred thousand clones, under 90% seen once, with about 7.4% in the top ten. As concerns this clone: The antigen is unknown.

Indicated treatment: some 20 received Ad26.COV2.S at low or high dose, single or two shots; five or six received placebo; per-sample allocation not given. Day 63 after the first vaccine or placebo injection was the time point for sampling. The chain carries TRBV4-2 and TRBJ2-5; 7 positions match TRBD2. Specimen: peripheral blood, collected in a trial of Ad26.COV2.S vaccine versus placebo. The sequence was collected from a person aged 18 to 59 who received the Ad26.COV2.S COVID-19 vaccine or a placebo. The CDR3 region is CASSQDLVAGESQYF. CDR3 DNA sequence: TGTGCCAGCAGCCAAGATTTGGTAGCGGGTGAGTCCCAGTACTTC.